The rows below give T cell receptor beta chains drawn from one sample of a study of blood T cell repertoires in COVID-19. Clones were sequenced by immunoSEQ multiplex PCR, and TCRdb holds only the in-frame ones, with some missing. The profile shows around 230,000 clones, around 87% of them singletons. The specimen sequenced was PBMCs or T cells enriched from blood (not recorded which). Receptors originate from a woman aged 40 to 50 with acute COVID-19. Both conserved end residues are part of each CDR3. D genes are given only for firm matches. A row's size may be missing; if present it is once, few, many or a size class.

TRBD1 | TRBJ1-4 | TRBV27 | - | CASSPLGGQGGKLFF | TGTGCCAGCAGTCCGCTGGGGGGACAGGGGGGAAAACTGTTTTTT
TRBD2 | TRBJ2-1 | TRBV11-3 | - | CASSPSRLAGVSYNEQFF | TGTGCCAGCAGCCCCTCCCGACTAGCGGGAGTTTCGTACAATGAGCAGTTCTTC
TRBD2 | TRBJ2-1 | TRBV3-1/TRBV3-2 | - | CASSPSSGRAYNEQFF | TGTGCCAGCAGCCCCTCTAGCGGGAGAGCCTACAATGAGCAGTTCTTC
- | TRBJ2-5 | TRBV11-3 | - | CASSSSDTRIQETQYF | TGTGCCAGCAGCTCCTCGGACACCCGTATTCAAGAGACCCAGTACTTC
TRBD1 | TRBJ1-1 | TRBV29-1 | - | CSVVRTGVNTEAFF | TGCAGCGTTGTTCGGACAGGGGTGAACACTGAAGCTTTCTTT
- | TRBJ1-1 | TRBV29-1 | - | CSVRREMNTEAFF | TGCAGCGTTAGACGGGAAATGAACACTGAAGCTTTCTTT
- | TRBJ2-7 | TRBV7-2 | - | CASSLGFGSSYEQYF | TGTGCCAGCAGCTTAGGTTTTGGGAGCTCCTACGAGCAGTACTTC
- | TRBJ1-1 | TRBV7-2 | once | CASSLEVRGTEAFF | TGTGCCAGCAGCTTAGAGGTCCGGGGCACTGAAGCTTTCTTT
TRBD1 | TRBJ1-2 | TRBV5-6 | - | CASSLEVGGQGATVGYTF | TGTGCCAGCAGCTTGGAAGTAGGCGGACAGGGGGCGACGGTTGGCTACACCTTC
- | TRBJ2-7 | TRBV11-1 | - | CASSLFGGYEQYF | TGTGCCAGCAGCTTATTTGGAGGTTACGAGCAGTACTTC
TRBD1 | TRBJ1-3 | TRBV11-3 | once | CASSSGQARGNTIYF | TGTGCCAGCAGCTCCGGACAGGCGAGAGGAAACACCATATATTTT
- | TRBJ1-1 | TRBV7-9 | once | CASSPGGVNTEAFF | TGTGCCAGCAGCCCGGGGGGCGTGAACACTGAAGCTTTCTTT
- | TRBJ2-1 | TRBV29-1 | - | CSAEDFYNEQFF | TGCAGCGCTGAGGACTTCTACAATGAGCAGTTCTTC
TRBD1 | TRBJ1-1 | TRBV7-8 | - | CASSPARQGRWNTEAFF | TGTGCCAGCAGCCCGGCAAGACAGGGCCGCTGGAACACTGAAGCTTTCTTT
- | TRBJ1-3 | TRBV3-1/TRBV3-2 | - | CASSQGRTPIYF | TGTGCCAGCAGCCAAGGCCGGACACCCATATATTTT
- | TRBJ2-1 | TRBV9 | - | CASSVGSGEKYNEQFF | TGTGCCAGCAGCGTAGGGTCGGGAGAAAAATACAATGAGCAGTTCTTC
- | TRBJ2-1 | TRBV6-5 | - | CASSRFATYNEQFF | TGTGCCAGCAGTCGCTTTGCTACCTACAATGAGCAGTTCTTC
TRBD1 | TRBJ1-1 | TRBV5-6 | few | CASSTGLVNTEAFF | TGTGCCAGCTCGACAGGGTTGGTGAACACTGAAGCTTTCTTT
TRBD1 | TRBJ1-5 | TRBV25-1 | - | CASSEGTGALNQPQHF | TGTGCCAGCAGTGAGGGGACAGGGGCCCTCAATCAGCCCCAGCATTTT
- | TRBJ1-6 | TRBV10-3 | - | CAISEGQATNSPLHF | TGTGCCATCAGTGAGGGGCAAGCTACTAATTCACCCCTCCACTTT
TRBD1 | TRBJ2-7 | TRBV3-1/TRBV3-2 | - | CASTLGQGHYEQYF | TGTGCCAGCACCCTGGGACAGGGACACTACGAGCAGTACTTC
TRBD1 | TRBJ1-2 | TRBV11-3 | - | CASSSRDRVGYTF | TGTGCCAGCAGCTCACGGGACAGGGTTGGCTACACCTTC
- | TRBJ1-5 | TRBV12-3/TRBV12-4 | once | CASSYRINQPQHF | TGTGCCAGCAGTTACAGGATCAATCAGCCCCAGCATTTT
TRBD2 | TRBJ2-3 | TRBV7-9 | - | CASDGTSGSSDTQYF | TGTGCCAGCGACGGGACTAGCGGGAGTTCAGATACGCAGTATTTT
- | TRBJ1-3 | TRBV9 | few | CASSRDRGGNTIYF | TGTGCCAGCAGCCGCGATCGGGGTGGAAACACCATATATTTT
TRBD1 | TRBJ1-4 | TRBV2 | - | CASRGTATNEKLFF | TGTGCCAGCAGGGGGACAGCAACTAATGAAAAACTGTTTTTT
- | TRBJ1-3 | TRBV9 | - | CASSVATAGRGSRNTIYF | TGTGCCAGCAGCGTAGCTACCGCGGGCAGAGGGTCGAGAAACACCATATATTTT
- | TRBJ1-1 | TRBV19 | - | CASSIGTSNTEAFF | TGTGCCAGTAGTATTGGTACATCGAACACTGAAGCTTTCTTT
- | TRBJ2-2 | TRBV7-3 | - | CASSLTGGAEELFF | TGTGCCAGCAGCTTAACAGGAGGAGCGGAGGAGCTGTTTTTT
- | TRBJ1-5 | TRBV5-5 | - | CASSFDIGGYQPQHF | TGTGCCAGCAGCTTTGACATAGGTGGGTATCAGCCCCAGCATTTT
TRBD1 | TRBJ1-3 | TRBV6-5 | once | CASRTGGDGNTIYF | TGTGCCAGCAGGACAGGGGGGGATGGAAACACCATATATTTT
TRBD1 | TRBJ1-6 | TRBV19 | - | CASSEDRGAYNSPLHF | TGTGCCAGTAGTGAGGACAGGGGGGCGTATAATTCACCCCTCCACTTT
- | TRBJ1-1 | TRBV6-2/TRBV6-3 | - | CASSPIQNTEAFF | TGTGCCAGCAGCCCCATCCAGAACACTGAAGCTTTCTTT
TRBD2 | TRBJ2-1 | TRBV5-4 | - | CASSRRTSGSGEQFF | TGTGCCAGCAGCCGAAGGACTAGCGGGAGTGGTGAGCAGTTCTTC
- | TRBJ1-5 | TRBV6-5 | - | CASIRGSYSNQPQHF | TGTGCCAGCATCAGGGGCAGTTATAGCAATCAGCCCCAGCATTTT
- | TRBJ2-1 | TRBV27 | - | CASSWRGYSYNEQFF | TGTGCCAGCAGTTGGCGGGGCTATTCTTACAATGAGCAGTTCTTC
- | TRBJ1-2 | TRBV27 | - | CASRWAGVGNYGYTF | TGTGCCAGCAGATGGGCGGGTGTCGGTAACTATGGCTACACCTTC
- | TRBJ2-7 | TRBV9 | - | CASSVAWGLGYEQYF | TGTGCCAGCAGCGTAGCCTGGGGACTGGGCTACGAGCAGTACTTC
- | TRBJ2-7 | TRBV21-1 | - | CASSQKEVRVPTYEQYF | TGTGCCAGCAGCCAAAAGGAGGTGAGGGTTCCGACCTACGAGCAGTACTTC
TRBD2 | TRBJ2-2 | TRBV6-4 | - | CASSSSGISGELFF | TGTGCCAGCAGTTCCAGCGGGATCTCCGGGGAGCTGTTTTTT
- | TRBJ2-7 | TRBV11-3 | - | CASSKTLAVGEQYF | TGTGCCAGCAGCAAAACCCTAGCCGTGGGCGAGCAGTACTTC
- | TRBJ2-7 | TRBV5-1 | few | CASSLGEGEQYF | TGCGCCAGCAGCTTGGGAGAGGGAGAGCAGTACTTC
TRBD2 | TRBJ2-5 | TRBV30 | - | CAWSPGLAGLEETQYF | TGTGCCTGGAGTCCGGGACTAGCGGGACTGGAAGAGACCCAGTACTTC
- | TRBJ1-1 | TRBV25-1 | - | CASSAPLAGNTEAFF | TGTGCCAGCAGTGCCCCGCTTGCGGGGAACACTGAAGCTTTCTTT
TRBD1 | TRBJ1-3 | TRBV30 | - | CAWSRSRTGIGNTIYF | TGTGCCTGGAGTCGCTCCCGGACAGGGATCGGAAACACCATATATTTT
TRBD1 | TRBJ2-1 | TRBV7-2 | - | CASSPGTGDEQFF | TGTGCCAGCAGCCCCGGGACAGGGGATGAGCAGTTCTTC
TRBD2 | TRBJ2-7 | TRBV11-2 | - | CASSDTSGRVYEQYF | TGTGCCAGCAGCGACACTAGCGGGAGAGTCTACGAGCAGTACTTC
- | TRBJ2-1 | TRBV29-1 | once | CSVENTDEQFF | TGCAGCGTTGAGAATACGGATGAGCAGTTCTTC
- | TRBJ2-1 | TRBV29-1 | - | CSVVPRDSYNEQFF | TGCAGCGTTGTGCCCCGGGACTCCTACAATGAGCAGTTCTTC
TRBD2 | TRBJ2-2 | TRBV2 | - | CASRIAGAYTGELFF | TGTGCCAGCAGGATAGCGGGGGCCTACACCGGGGAGCTGTTTTTT
- | TRBJ1-2 | TRBV15 | - | CATSRYRDSTGYTF | TGTGCCACCAGCAGGTACAGGGATAGTACTGGCTACACCTTC
- | TRBJ1-3 | TRBV27 | - | CASSLEGVAGNTIYF | TGTGCCAGCAGTTTAGAGGGGGTTGCTGGAAACACCATATATTTT
TRBD2 | TRBJ2-5 | TRBV5-1 | - | CASSLASGRAMETQYF | TGCGCCAGCAGCTTGGCTAGCGGGAGGGCCATGGAGACCCAGTACTTC
- | TRBJ2-1 | TRBV11-3 | - | CASSLQASSYNEQFF | TGTGCCAGCAGCTTACAAGCGTCCTCCTACAATGAGCAGTTCTTC
TRBD2 | TRBJ2-2 | TRBV10-2 | few | CASSEWLAGRGGELFF | TGCGCCAGCAGTGAATGGCTAGCGGGAAGGGGCGGGGAGCTGTTTTTT
TRBD2 | TRBJ2-3 | TRBV11-2 | - | CASSFSGRALMADTQYF | TGTGCCAGCAGCTTCAGCGGGAGGGCCCTCATGGCAGATACGCAGTATTTT
- | TRBJ2-1 | TRBV6-5 | - | CASSYSYYNEQFF | TGTGCCAGCAGTTACTCGTACTACAATGAGCAGTTCTTC
TRBD2 | TRBJ2-1 | TRBV6-5 | - | CASSLTSGMDEQFF | TGTGCCAGCAGTCTGACTAGCGGGATGGATGAGCAGTTCTTC